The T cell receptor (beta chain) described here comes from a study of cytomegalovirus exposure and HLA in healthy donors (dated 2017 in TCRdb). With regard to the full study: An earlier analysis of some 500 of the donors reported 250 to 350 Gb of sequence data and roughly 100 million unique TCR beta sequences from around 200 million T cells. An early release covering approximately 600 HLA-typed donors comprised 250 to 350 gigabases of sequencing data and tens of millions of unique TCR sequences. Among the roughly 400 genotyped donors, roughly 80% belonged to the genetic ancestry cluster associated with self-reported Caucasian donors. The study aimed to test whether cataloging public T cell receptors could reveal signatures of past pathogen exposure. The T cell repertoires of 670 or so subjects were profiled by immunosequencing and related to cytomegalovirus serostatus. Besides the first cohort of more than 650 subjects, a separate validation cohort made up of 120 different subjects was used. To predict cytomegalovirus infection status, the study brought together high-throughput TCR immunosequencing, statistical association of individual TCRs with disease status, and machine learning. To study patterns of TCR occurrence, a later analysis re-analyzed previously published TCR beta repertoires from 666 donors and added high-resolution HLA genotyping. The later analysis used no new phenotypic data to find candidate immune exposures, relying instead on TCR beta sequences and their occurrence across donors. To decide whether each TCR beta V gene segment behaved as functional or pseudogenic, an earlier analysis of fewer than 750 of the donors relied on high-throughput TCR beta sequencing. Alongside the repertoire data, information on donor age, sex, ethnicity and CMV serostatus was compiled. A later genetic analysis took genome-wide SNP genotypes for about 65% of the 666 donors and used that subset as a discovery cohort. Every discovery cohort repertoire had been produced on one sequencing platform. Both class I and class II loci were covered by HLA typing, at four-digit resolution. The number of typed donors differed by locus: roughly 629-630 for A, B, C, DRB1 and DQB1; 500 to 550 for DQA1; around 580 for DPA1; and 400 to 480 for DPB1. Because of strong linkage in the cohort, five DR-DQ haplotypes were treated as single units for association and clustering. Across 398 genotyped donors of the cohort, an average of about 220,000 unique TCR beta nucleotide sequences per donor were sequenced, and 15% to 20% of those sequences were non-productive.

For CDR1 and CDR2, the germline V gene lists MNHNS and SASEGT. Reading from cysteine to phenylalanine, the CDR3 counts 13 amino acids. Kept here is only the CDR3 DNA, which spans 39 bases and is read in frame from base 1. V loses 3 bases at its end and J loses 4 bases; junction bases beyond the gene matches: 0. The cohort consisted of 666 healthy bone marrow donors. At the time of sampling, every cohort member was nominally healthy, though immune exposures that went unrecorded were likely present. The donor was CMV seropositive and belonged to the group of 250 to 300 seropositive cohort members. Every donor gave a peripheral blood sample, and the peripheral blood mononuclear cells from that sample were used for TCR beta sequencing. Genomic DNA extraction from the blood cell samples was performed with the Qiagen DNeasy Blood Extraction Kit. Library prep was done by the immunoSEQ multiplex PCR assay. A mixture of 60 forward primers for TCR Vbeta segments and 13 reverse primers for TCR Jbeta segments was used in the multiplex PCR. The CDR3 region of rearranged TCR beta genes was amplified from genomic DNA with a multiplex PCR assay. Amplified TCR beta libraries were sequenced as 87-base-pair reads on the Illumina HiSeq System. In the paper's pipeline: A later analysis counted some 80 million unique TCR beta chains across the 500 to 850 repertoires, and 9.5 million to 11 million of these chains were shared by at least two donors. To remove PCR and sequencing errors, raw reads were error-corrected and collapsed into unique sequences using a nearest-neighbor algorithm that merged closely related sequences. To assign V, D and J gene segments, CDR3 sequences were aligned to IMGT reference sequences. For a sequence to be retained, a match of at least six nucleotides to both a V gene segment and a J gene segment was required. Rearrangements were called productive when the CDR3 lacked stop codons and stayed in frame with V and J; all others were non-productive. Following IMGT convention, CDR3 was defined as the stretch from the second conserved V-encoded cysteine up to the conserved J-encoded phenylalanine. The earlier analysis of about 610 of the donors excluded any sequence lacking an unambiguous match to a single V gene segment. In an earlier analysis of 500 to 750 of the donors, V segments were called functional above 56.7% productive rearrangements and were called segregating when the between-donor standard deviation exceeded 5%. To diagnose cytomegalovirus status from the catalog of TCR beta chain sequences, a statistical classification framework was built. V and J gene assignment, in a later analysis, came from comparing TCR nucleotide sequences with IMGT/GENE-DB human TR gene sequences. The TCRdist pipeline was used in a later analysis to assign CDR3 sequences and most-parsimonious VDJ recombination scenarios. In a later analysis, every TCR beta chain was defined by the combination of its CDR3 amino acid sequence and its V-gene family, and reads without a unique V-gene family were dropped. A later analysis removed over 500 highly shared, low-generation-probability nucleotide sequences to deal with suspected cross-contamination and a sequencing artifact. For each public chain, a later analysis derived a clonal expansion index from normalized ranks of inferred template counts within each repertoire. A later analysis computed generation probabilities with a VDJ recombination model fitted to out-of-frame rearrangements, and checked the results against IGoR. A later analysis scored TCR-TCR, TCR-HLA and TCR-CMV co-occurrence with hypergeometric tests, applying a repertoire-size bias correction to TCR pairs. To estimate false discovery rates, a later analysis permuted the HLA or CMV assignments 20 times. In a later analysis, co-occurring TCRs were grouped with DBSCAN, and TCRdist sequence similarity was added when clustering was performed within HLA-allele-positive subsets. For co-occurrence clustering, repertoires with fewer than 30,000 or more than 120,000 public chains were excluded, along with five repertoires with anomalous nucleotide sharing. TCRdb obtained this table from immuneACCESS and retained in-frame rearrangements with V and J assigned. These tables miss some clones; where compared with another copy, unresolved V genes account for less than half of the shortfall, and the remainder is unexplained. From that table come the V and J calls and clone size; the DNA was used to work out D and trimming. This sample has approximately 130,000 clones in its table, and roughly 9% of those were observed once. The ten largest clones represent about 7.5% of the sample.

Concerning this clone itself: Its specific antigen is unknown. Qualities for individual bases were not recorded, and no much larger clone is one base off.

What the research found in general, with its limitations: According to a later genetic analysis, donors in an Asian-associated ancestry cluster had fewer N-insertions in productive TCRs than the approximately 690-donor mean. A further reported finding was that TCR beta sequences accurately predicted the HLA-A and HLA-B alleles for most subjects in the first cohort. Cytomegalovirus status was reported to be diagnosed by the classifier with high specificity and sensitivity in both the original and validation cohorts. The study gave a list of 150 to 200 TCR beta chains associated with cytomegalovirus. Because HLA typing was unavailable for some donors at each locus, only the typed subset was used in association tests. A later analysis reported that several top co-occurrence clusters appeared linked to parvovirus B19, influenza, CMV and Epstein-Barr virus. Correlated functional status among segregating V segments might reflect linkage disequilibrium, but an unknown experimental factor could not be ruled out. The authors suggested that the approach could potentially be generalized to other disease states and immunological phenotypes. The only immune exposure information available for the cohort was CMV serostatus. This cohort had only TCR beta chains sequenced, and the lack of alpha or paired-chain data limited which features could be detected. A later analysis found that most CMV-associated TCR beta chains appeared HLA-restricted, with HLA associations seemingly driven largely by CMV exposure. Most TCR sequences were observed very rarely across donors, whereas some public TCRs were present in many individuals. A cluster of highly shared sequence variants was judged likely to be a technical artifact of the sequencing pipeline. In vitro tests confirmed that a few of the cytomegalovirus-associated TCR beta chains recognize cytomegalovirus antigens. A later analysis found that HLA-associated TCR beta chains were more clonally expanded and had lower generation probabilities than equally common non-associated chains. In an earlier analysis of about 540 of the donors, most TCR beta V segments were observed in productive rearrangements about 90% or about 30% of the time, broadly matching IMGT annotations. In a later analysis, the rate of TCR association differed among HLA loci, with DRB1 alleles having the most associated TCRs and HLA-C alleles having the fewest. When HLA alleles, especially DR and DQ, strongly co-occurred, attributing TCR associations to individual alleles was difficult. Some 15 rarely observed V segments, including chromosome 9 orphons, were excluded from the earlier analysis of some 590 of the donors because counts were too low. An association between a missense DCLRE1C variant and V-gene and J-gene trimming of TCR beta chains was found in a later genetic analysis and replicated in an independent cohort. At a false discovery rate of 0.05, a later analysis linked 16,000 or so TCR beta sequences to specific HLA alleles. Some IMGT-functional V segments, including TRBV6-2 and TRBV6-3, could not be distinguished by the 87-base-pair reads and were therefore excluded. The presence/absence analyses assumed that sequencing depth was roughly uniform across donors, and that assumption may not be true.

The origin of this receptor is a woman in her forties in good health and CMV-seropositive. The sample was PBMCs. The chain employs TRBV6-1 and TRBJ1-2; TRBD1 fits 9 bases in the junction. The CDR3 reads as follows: CASSETGGYGYTF. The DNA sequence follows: TGTGCCAGCAGTGAGACAGGGGGCTATGGCTACACCTTC.